The clone carrying this TCR beta chain was seen many times. Antigen unknown. Time point in this sample: sample taken at primary tumor resection. Unsorted whole RNA samples from tumor, nontumor lung or frozen PBMC were sequenced. The data derive from a study of spatial heterogeneity in lung cancer. Study overall: Sequence detection consistently recorded a greater number of beta-chain than alpha-chain sequences.

On each TCR cDNA molecule, a unique molecular identifier was present. TCRdb re-called the 5' RACE reads through MiXCR, storing one row per CDR3 protein. Of about 38,000 distinct CDR3 sequences listed, around 7.2% are singletons. Study-wide results and caveats: At resection, ubiquitous expanded tumor TCRs appeared in blood more than at follow-up.

There are 14 residues in the CDR3. V lost 4 bases and J lost 4, with 15 bases in between. Germline lookup yields CDR1 DFQATT and CDR2 SNEGSKA (reference sequence). J is TRBJ2-3 and V is TRBV20-1; possible D gene TRBD2, 7 bases. The origin of this receptor is a male donor with early-stage non-small cell lung cancer. This specimen consisted of PBMCs, obtained at surgery. This chain's CDR3 is CSATRQGRADTQYF. CDR3 nucleotide sequence: TGCAGTGCTACTCGCCAGGGGAGGGCAGATACGCAGTATTTT.